The rows below give T cell receptor beta chains drawn from one sample of a study of T cell changes during pregnancy in multiple sclerosis. The data were produced by immunoSEQ multiplex PCR, yet TCRdb's version contains in-frame clones alone and is incomplete. This table has roughly 75,000 clones, roughly 90% appearing once. The sequenced sample was peripheral blood, obtained before pregnancy. Every receptor here comes from a female donor with multiple sclerosis, enrolled in a pregnancy study. Both conserved end residues are part of each CDR3. Fields, in order: V gene, J gene, D gene, clone size, CDR3 protein, CDR3 DNA. D genes are given only for firm matches. Some rows have no size entry. The others give once, few or many, or a class for an expanded clone.

TRBV5-1	TRBJ1-1	TRBD1	few	CASSFRQGLNTEAFF	TGCGCCAGCAGCTTTCGACAGGGCCTGAACACTGAAGCTTTCTTT
TRBV5-4	TRBJ2-7	-	once	CASSTGYEQYF	TGTGCCAGCAGCACCGGTTATGAGCAGTACTTC
TRBV6-1	TRBJ1-3	-	-	CASSEIGGYGNTIYF	TGTGCCAGCAGTGAAATCGGAGGGTACGGAAACACCATATATTTT
TRBV19	TRBJ2-6	-	-	CASSMYSGANVLTF	TGTGCCAGTAGTATGTACTCTGGGGCCAACGTCCTGACTTTC
TRBV6-1	TRBJ2-5	TRBD2	-	CASSVLTSGAQETQYF	TGTGCCAGCAGTGTATTGACTAGCGGGGCCCAAGAGACCCAGTACTTC
TRBV6-4	TRBJ1-5	-	-	CASSDPGSRRNQPQHF	TGTGCCAGCAGTGACCCAGGTTCGAGGAGGAATCAGCCCCAGCATTTT
TRBV7-6	TRBJ1-6	-	-	CASSPDVGGFSPLHF	TGTGCCAGCAGCCCGGACGTCGGGGGGTTCTCACCCCTCCACTTT
TRBV2	TRBJ2-7	TRBD1	-	CASGQDRFYEQYF	TGTGCCAGCGGACAGGATCGTTTCTACGAGCAGTACTTC
TRBV6-5	TRBJ1-1	-	-	CASSYSEGIGAFF	TGTGCCAGCAGTTACTCCGAGGGAATTGGGGCTTTCTTT
TRBV7-9	TRBJ2-1	TRBD1	once	CASRRGQVNEQFF	TGTGCCAGCAGGAGAGGACAGGTCAATGAGCAGTTCTTC
TRBV7-9	TRBJ1-2	TRBD1	-	CASSLQAGGYGYTF	TGTGCCAGCAGCTTACAGGCAGGGGGATATGGCTACACCTTC
TRBV5-4	TRBJ2-3	TRBD2	-	CASSDVLAGGTDTQYF	TGTGCCAGCAGCGACGTCCTAGCGGGGGGCACAGATACGCAGTATTTT
TRBV30	TRBJ1-5	TRBD1	-	CAWGQGVLQPQHF	TGTGCCTGGGGACAGGGGGTATTGCAGCCCCAGCATTTT
TRBV30	TRBJ1-1	-	-	CAWSRGTTEAFF	TGTGCCTGGAGTCGAGGAACCACTGAAGCTTTCTTT
TRBV5-1	TRBJ1-1	-	-	CASSLIGGNTEAFF	TGCGCCAGCAGCTTGATCGGCGGTAACACTGAAGCTTTCTTT
TRBV19	TRBJ2-5	TRBD2	once	CASSIAGGPGTQYF	TGTGCCAGTAGTATAGCGGGGGGTCCAGGGACCCAGTACTTC
TRBV14	TRBJ1-2	TRBD1	few	CASSQGTGVRPNYGYTF	TGTGCCAGCAGCCAAGGGACAGGAGTTCGGCCTAACTATGGCTACACCTTC
TRBV9	TRBJ1-6	-	-	CASSVLGSPLHF	TGTGCCAGCAGCGTACTAGGATCACCCCTCCACTTT
TRBV2	TRBJ1-5	-	few	CASSPRQAINQPQHF	TGTGCCAGCAGTCCCCGACAGGCTATCAATCAGCCCCAGCATTTT
TRBV5-1	TRBJ2-7	TRBD2	-	CASSLSPSGDSYEQYF	TGCGCCAGCAGCTTGAGTCCCAGCGGGGACTCCTACGAGCAGTACTTC
TRBV19	TRBJ1-2	-	-	CASSPQTAYGYTF	TGTGCCAGTAGTCCTCAGACAGCGTATGGCTACACCTTC
TRBV11-2	TRBJ2-5	TRBD1	-	CASSLRQGAASETQYF	TGTGCCAGCAGCTTGAGACAGGGGGCTGCCTCGGAGACCCAGTACTTC
TRBV7-2	TRBJ1-1	TRBD1	-	CASSLDRGSEAFF	TGTGCCAGCAGCTTAGACAGGGGGTCTGAAGCTTTCTTT
TRBV6-5	TRBJ1-4	-	-	CASSLTVNREKLFF	TGTGCCAGCAGTTTGACAGTGAATCGCGAAAAACTGTTTTTT
TRBV2	TRBJ1-2	TRBD1	-	CASSEGQGGGYTF	TGTGCCAGCAGTGAAGGGCAGGGGGGCGGCTACACCTTC
TRBV19	TRBJ2-3	TRBD2	-	CASSPWLAGESTDTQYF	TGTGCCAGTAGTCCTTGGCTAGCGGGGGAGAGCACAGATACGCAGTATTTT
TRBV5-1	TRBJ2-7	TRBD1	-	CASSLGQGHEQYF	TGCGCCAGCAGCCTGGGACAGGGCCACGAGCAGTACTTC
TRBV19	TRBJ1-1	-	-	CASATIQGTEAFF	TGTGCCAGCGCCACGATCCAGGGGACTGAAGCTTTCTTT
TRBV7-9	TRBJ1-4	TRBD1	-	CASSSGQGDEKLFF	TGTGCCAGCAGCTCCGGACAGGGTGATGAAAAACTGTTTTTT
TRBV4-1	TRBJ1-5	TRBD1	-	CASSRTGEGGSQPQHF	TGCGCCAGCAGCCGTACAGGGGAAGGGGGTAGTCAGCCCCAGCATTTT
TRBV7-2	TRBJ2-5	TRBD2	-	CASSLVSGGASRETQYF	TGTGCCAGCAGCTTAGTAAGCGGGGGGGCGTCTCGAGAGACCCAGTACTTC
TRBV10-3	TRBJ2-1	TRBD1	-	CAISEPRGLYNEQFF	TGTGCCATCAGTGAGCCGAGGGGGCTTTACAATGAGCAGTTCTTC
TRBV30	TRBJ2-3	-	-	CAWSVNGRNTQYF	TGTGCCTGGAGTGTAAATGGGAGGAATACGCAGTATTTT
TRBV5-5	TRBJ2-7	TRBD1	-	CASILGTGGGEQYF	TGTGCCAGCATCTTGGGGACAGGGGGCGGCGAGCAGTACTTC
TRBV18	TRBJ1-3	-	-	CASSPQQYQGSSGNTIYF	TGTGCCAGCTCACCACAACAATATCAAGGGAGCTCTGGAAACACCATATATTTT
TRBV7-8	TRBJ2-7	-	-	CASSLMLAAYEQYF	TGTGCCAGCAGCTTAATGCTGGCAGCCTACGAGCAGTACTTC
TRBV4-3	TRBJ2-7	-	-	CASSQVPGVDPYEQYF	TGCGCCAGCAGCCAAGTCCCAGGTGTAGACCCCTACGAGCAGTACTTC
TRBV9	TRBJ2-1	TRBD2	-	CASSAARGGGHEQFF	TGTGCCAGCAGCGCTGCGCGGGGGGGCGGGCATGAGCAGTTCTTC
TRBV5-1	TRBJ1-1	-	-	CASSSQGQNTEAFF	TGCGCCAGCAGTTCCCAGGGACAGAACACTGAAGCTTTCTTT
TRBV6-5	TRBJ1-4	TRBD1	-	CASRTGTGEEKLFF	TGTGCCAGCAGGACCGGGACAGGGGAGGAAAAACTGTTTTTT
TRBV7-2	TRBJ2-3	TRBD1	-	CASSFEGAGTDTQYF	TGTGCCAGCAGCTTTGAGGGGGCGGGCACAGATACGCAGTATTTT
TRBV30	TRBJ1-5	TRBD1	-	CAWGGQGDQPQHF	TGTGCCTGGGGGGGGCAGGGGGATCAGCCCCAGCATTTT
TRBV7-8	TRBJ1-4	TRBD1	-	CASSLASVPGGSGEKLFF	TGTGCCAGCAGCTTAGCCTCTGTACCAGGGGGCTCGGGTGAAAAACTGTTTTTT
TRBV27	TRBJ1-2	-	-	CASIGAENYGYTF	TGTGCCAGCATTGGGGCAGAGAACTATGGCTACACCTTC
TRBV7-9	TRBJ1-2	-	-	CASSLVRGGAASNYGYTF	TGTGCCAGCAGCTTAGTACGGGGGGGCGCCGCTTCTAACTATGGCTACACCTTC
TRBV11-2	TRBJ1-5	-	-	CASSGTAAQSGPQHF	TGTGCCAGCAGCGGGACTGCTGCCCAATCAGGGCCCCAGCATTTT
TRBV6-5	TRBJ2-7	-	once	CASSYSHSHYEQYF	TGTGCCAGCAGTTATAGTCACAGTCACTACGAGCAGTACTTC
TRBV19	TRBJ1-2	TRBD1	-	CASSQTGLGYTF	TGTGCCAGTAGCCAGACAGGGTTGGGCTACACCTTC
TRBV7-2	TRBJ2-5	-	-	CASSLERLTETQYF	TGTGCCAGCAGCTTAGAGCGACTCACAGAGACCCAGTACTTC
TRBV10-3	TRBJ1-2	-	-	CATSTGGAFYGYTF	TGTGCCACCTCCACGGGGGGGGCCTTCTATGGCTACACCTTC
TRBV19	TRBJ1-4	TRBD1	few	CASSLMGTGFNEKLFF	TGTGCCAGTAGTCTGATGGGGACAGGGTTTAATGAAAAACTGTTTTTT
TRBV18	TRBJ2-3	-	-	CASSPGTSDIQYF	TGTGCCAGCTCACCAGGGACATCCGACATCCAGTATTTT
TRBV7-3	TRBJ2-3	-	-	CASSLAGEGADTQYF	TGTGCCAGCAGCTTAGCGGGTGAGGGGGCAGATACGCAGTATTTT
TRBV5-1	TRBJ2-1	TRBD1	-	CASSAGRQGVATYNEQFF	TGCGCCAGCAGCGCAGGTCGGCAGGGGGTCGCAACCTACAATGAGCAGTTCTTC